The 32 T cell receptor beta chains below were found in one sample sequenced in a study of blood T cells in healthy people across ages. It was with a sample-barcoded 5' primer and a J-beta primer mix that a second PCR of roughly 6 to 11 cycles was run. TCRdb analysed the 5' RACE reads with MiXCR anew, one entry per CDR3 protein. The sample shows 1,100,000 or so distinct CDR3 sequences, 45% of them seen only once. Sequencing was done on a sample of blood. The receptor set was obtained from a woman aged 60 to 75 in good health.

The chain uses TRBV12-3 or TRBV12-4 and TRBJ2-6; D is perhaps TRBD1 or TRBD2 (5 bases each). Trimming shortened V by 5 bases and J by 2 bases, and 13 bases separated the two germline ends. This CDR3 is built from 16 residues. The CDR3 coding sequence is TGTGCCAGCAGTGCCAGGGACCGGCCTGGGGCCAACGTCCTGACTTTC. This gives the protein CASSARDRPGANVLTF.

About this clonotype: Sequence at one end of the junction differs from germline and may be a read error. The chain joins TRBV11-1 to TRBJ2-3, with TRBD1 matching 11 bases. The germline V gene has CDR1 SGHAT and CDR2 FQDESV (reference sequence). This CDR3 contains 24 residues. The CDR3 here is CANSTQPGQGDLGTTPEDTDTQYF. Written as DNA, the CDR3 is TGTGCCAACAGCACGCAACCGGGACAGGGGGACCTGGGCACCACTCCTGAAGACACAGATACGCAGTATTTT.

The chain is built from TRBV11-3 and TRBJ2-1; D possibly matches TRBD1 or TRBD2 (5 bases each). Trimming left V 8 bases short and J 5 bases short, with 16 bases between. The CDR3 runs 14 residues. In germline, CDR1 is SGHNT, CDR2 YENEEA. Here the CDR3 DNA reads TGTGCCAGCGGGCTGGGACGGTTAAACAATGAGCAGTTCTTC. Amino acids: CASGLGRLNNEQFF.

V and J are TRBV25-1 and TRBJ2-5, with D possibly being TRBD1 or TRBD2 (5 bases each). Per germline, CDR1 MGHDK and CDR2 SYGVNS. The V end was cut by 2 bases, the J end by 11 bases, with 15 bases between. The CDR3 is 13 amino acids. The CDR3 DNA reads TGTGCCAGCAGTGAAATGGGGGAGCGAGAGCAGTACTTC. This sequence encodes CASSEMGEREQYF.

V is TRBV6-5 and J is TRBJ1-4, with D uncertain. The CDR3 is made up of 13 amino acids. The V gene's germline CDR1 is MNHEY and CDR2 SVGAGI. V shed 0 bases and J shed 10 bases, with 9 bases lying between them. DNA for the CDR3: TGTGCCAGCAGTTACTCGCAGTCGGGAAAACTGTTTTTT. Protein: CASSYSQSGKLFF.

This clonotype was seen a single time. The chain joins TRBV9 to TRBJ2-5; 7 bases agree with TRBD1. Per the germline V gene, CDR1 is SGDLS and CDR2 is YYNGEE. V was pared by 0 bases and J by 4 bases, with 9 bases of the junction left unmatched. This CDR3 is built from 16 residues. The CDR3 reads CASSVEAGGGGETQYF. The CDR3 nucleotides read TGTGCCAGCAGCGTAGAGGCAGGGGGTGGTGGAGAGACCCAGTACTTC.

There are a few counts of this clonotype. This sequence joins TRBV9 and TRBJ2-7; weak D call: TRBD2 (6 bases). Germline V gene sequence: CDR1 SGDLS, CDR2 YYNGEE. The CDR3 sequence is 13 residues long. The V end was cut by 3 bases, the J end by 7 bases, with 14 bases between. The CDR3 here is CASSAGGEGEQYF. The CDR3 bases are TGTGCCAGCAGCGCCGGCGGGGAAGGGGAGCAGTACTTC. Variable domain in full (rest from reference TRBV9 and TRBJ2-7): DSGVTQTPKHLITATGQRVTLRCSPRSGDLSVYWYQQSLDQGLQFLIQYYNGEERAKGNILERFSAQQFPDLHSELNLSSLELGDSALYFCASSAGGEGEQYFGPGTRLTVT.

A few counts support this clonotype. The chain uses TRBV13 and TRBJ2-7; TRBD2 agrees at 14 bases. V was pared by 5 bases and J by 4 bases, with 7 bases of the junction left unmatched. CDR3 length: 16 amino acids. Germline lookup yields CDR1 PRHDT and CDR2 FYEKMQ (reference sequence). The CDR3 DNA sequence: TGTGCCAGCAGCCCGCGACTAGCGGGAGGGAGGTACGAGCAGTACTTC. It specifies CASSPRLAGGRYEQYF.

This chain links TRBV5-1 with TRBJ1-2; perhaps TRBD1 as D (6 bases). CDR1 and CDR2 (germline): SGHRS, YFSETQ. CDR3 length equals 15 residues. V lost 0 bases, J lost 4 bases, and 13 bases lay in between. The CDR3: CASSLEAGAGYGYTF. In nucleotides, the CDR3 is TGCGCCAGCAGCTTGGAGGCGGGGGCTGGCTATGGCTACACCTTC.

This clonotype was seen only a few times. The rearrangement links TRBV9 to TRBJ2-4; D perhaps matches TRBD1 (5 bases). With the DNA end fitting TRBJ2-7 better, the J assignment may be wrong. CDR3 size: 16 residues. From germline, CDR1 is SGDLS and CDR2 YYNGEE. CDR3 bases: TGTGCCAGCAGCGTAGCTGGTGGGTTACAAGGGGACGAGCAGTACTTC. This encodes CASSVAGGLQGDEQYF.

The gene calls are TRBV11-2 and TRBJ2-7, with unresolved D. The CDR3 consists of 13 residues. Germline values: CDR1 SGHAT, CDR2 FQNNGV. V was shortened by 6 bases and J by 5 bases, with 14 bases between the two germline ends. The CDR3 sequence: CASSFGRNDEQYF. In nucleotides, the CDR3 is TGTGCCAGCAGTTTCGGACGGAACGACGAGCAGTACTTC.

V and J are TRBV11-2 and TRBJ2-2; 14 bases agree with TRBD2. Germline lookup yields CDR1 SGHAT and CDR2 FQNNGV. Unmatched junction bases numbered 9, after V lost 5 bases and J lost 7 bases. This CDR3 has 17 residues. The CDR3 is CASSPGTSGSYGGELFF. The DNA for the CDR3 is TGTGCCAGCAGCCCAGGGACTAGCGGGAGTTATGGCGGGGAGCTGTTTTTT.

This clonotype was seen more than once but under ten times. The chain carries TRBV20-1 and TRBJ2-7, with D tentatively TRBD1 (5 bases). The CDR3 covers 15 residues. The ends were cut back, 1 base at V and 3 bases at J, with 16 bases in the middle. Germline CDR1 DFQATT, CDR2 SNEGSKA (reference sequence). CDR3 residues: CSARGQGVPIYEQYF. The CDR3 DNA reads TGCAGTGCTAGAGGGCAGGGTGTCCCCATCTACGAGCAGTACTTC.

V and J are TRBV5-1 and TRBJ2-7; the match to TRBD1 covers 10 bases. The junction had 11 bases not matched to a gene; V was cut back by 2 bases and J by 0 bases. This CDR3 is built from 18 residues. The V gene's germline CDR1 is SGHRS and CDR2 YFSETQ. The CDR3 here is CASSFILSGTGASYEQYF. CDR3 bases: TGCGCCAGCAGCTTCATTCTCTCCGGGACAGGGGCCTCCTACGAGCAGTACTTC.

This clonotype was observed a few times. CDR3 in amino acids: CASASGPTYEQYF. CDR3 coding DNA: TGTGCCAGCGCTTCGGGTCCGACCTACGAGCAGTACTTC. This chain uses TRBV27 with TRBJ2-7; D is uncertain. Germline lookup yields CDR1 MNHEY and CDR2 SMNVEV (reference sequence). The CDR3 is made up of 13 amino acids. Trimming removed 8 bases from V and 2 bases from J, with 13 bases in between.

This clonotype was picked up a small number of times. For the CDR3, the DNA is TGTGCCAGCAACGGGGGGGCTGAAGCTTTCTTT. Translated, it gives CASNGGAEAFF. The J gene is TRBJ1-1, the V gene TRBV6-5; TRBD1 is a possible D gene (5 bases). The length of the CDR3 is 11 residues. V was cut by 7 bases and J by 6 bases, with 9 bases left in between. Germline values: CDR1 MNHEY, CDR2 SVGAGI.

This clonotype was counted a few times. The CDR3 nucleotides read TGTGCCAGCAGTTTGGGACAGGAATACAATGAGCAGTTCTTC. Its translation is CASSLGQEYNEQFF. V usage is TRBV28 and J usage is TRBJ2-1, with TRBD1 matching 8 bases. CDR1 is MDHEN and CDR2 is SYDVKM in the germline V gene. CDR3 length equals 14 residues. Trimming cost V 3 bases and J 4 bases; bases outside gene matches: 2.

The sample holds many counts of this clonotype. The CDR3 DNA reads TGCAGCGTTGGGCTAGCGGGAGGATCCTACAATGAGCAGTTCTTC. Translating it yields CSVGLAGGSYNEQFF. The chain links TRBV29-1 to TRBJ2-1; 11 bases map to TRBD2. Germline V gene data show CDR1 as SQVTM and CDR2 as ANQGSEA. There are 15 residues in the CDR3. V lost 4 bases, J lost 1 base, and 3 bases stayed unmatched.

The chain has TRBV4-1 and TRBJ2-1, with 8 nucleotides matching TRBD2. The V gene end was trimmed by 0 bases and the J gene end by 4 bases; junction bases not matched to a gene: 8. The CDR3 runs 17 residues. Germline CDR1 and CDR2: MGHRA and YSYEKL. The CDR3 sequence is CASSQDLSGGRYNEQFF. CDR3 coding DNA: TGCGCCAGCAGCCAAGACCTCAGCGGGGGACGGTACAATGAGCAGTTCTTC.

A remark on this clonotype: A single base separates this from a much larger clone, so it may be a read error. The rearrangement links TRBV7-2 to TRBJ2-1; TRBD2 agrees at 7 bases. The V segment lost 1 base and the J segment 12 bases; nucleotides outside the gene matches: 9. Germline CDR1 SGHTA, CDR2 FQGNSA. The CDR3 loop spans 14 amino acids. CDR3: CASSLGALAAGQFF. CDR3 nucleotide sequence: TGTGCCAGCAGCTTAGGGGCGCTAGCGGCTGGGCAGTTCTTC.

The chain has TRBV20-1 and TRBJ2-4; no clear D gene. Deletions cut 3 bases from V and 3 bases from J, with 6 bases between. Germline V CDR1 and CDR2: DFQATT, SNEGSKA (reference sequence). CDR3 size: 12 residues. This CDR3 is CSASGDKNIQYF. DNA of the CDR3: TGCAGTGCTAGTGGTGACAAAAACATTCAGTACTTC.

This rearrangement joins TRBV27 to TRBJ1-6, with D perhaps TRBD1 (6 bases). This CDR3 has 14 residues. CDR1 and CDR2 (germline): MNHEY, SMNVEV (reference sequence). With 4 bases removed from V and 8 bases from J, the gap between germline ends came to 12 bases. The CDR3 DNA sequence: TGTGCCAGCAGTTCGGGGGGCGCGTATTCACCCCTCCACTTT. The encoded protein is CASSSGGAYSPLHF.

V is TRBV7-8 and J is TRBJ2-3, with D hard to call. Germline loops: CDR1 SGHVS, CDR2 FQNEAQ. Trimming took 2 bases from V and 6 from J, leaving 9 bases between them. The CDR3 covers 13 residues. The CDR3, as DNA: TGTGCCAGCAGCTTAAATGCGCGGGATACGCAGTATTTT. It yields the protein CASSLNARDTQYF.

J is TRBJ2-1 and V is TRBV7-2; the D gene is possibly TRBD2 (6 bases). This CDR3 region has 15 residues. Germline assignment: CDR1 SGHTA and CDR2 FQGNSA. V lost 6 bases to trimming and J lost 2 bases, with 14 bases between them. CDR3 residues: CASRETGTPYNEQFF. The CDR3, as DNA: TGTGCCAGCAGGGAAACCGGGACTCCCTACAATGAGCAGTTCTTC.

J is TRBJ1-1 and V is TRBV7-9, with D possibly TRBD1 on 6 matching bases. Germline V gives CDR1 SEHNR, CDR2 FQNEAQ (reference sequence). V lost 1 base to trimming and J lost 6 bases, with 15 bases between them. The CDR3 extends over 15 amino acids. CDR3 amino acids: CASSLGGQQLAEAFF. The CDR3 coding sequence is TGTGCCAGCAGCTTAGGGGGGCAGCAGTTAGCTGAAGCTTTCTTT.

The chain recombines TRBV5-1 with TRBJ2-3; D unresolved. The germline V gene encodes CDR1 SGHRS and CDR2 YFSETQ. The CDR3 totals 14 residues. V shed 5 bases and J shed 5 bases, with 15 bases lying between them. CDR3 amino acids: CASSVSFPLDTQYF. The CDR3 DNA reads TGCGCCAGCAGTGTGAGTTTCCCTCTAGATACGCAGTATTTT.

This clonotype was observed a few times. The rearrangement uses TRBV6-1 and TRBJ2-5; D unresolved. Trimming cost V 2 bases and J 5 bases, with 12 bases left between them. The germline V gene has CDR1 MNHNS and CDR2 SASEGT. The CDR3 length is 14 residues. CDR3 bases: TGTGCCAGCAGTGAAATGGGATTCGGGGAGACCCAGTACTTC. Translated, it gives CASSEMGFGETQYF.

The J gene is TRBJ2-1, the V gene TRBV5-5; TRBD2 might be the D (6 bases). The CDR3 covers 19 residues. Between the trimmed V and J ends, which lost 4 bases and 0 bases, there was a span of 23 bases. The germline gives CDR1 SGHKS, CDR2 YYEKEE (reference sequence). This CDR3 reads CASSPQGSGRTSSYNEQFF. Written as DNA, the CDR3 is TGTGCCAGCAGCCCCCAGGGTAGCGGTAGAACTAGCTCCTACAATGAGCAGTTCTTC.

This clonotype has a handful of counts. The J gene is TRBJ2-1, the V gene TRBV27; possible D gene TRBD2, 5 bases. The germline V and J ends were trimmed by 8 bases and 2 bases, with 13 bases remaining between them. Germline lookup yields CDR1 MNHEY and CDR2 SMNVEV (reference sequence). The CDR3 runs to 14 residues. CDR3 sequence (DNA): TGTGCCAGCGGCGGGTACAGTACCTACAATGAGCAGTTCTTC. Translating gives CASGGYSTYNEQFF.

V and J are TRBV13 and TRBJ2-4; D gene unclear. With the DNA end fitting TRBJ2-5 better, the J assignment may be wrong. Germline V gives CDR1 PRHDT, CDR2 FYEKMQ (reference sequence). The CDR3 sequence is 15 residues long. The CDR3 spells CASSLGWNSQETQYF. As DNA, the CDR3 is TGTGCCAGCAGCTTGGGGTGGAACAGCCAAGAGACCCAGTACTTC.

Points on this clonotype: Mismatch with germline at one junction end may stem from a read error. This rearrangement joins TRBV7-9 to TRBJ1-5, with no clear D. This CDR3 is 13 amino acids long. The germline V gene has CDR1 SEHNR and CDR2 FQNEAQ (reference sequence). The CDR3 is CASSLGSIQPQHF. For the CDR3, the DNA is TGTGCCAGCAGCTTAGGGAGCATTCAGCCCCAGCATTTT.

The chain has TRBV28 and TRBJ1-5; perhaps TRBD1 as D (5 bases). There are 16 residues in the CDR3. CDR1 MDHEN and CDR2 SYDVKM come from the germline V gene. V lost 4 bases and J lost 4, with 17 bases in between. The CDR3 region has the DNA TGTGCCAGCAGTTCGGGTGTCCCCCGACAGAATCAGCCCCAGCATTTT. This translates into CASSSGVPRQNQPQHF.